This T cell receptor (beta chain) was recovered during a study of cytomegalovirus exposure and HLA in healthy donors. The wider study: Early released data comprised 80 million to 90 million unique TCRs from HLA-typed donors.

The CDR3 has 17 amino acids. V shed 2 bases and J shed 1 base, with 17 bases lying between them. Looked up from germline, CDR1 is SGHRS and CDR2 is YFSETQ. PCR employed 60 Vbeta and 13 Jbeta primers. Per the authors' pipeline: Per a later analysis, the number of unique TCR beta chains was around 80 million, of which around 9.9 million were shared. The repertoire was sequenced with immunoSEQ multiplex PCR; TCRdb's copy has only in-frame clones and lacks some. From that table come the V and J calls and clone size; the DNA was used to work out D and trimming. The sample has some 70,000 clones, approximately 70% seen once. Findings of the study overall: Common viral pathogens seemed, in a later analysis, to connect with several of the most significant clusters. Overall, approximately 180 TCR beta chains were annotated as cytomegalovirus-associated.

A note on this clone: The antigen remains undetermined.

The chain is built from TRBV5-1 and TRBJ2-3; a weak D match, TRBD2 (6 bases). The receptor comes from a male donor in good health and CMV-seropositive. Specimen: PBMCs. The CDR3 bases are TGCGCCAGCAGCTTACAGCCGACCGGGAGCGGCACAGATACGCAGTATTTT. Translating gives CASSLQPTGSGTDTQYF.